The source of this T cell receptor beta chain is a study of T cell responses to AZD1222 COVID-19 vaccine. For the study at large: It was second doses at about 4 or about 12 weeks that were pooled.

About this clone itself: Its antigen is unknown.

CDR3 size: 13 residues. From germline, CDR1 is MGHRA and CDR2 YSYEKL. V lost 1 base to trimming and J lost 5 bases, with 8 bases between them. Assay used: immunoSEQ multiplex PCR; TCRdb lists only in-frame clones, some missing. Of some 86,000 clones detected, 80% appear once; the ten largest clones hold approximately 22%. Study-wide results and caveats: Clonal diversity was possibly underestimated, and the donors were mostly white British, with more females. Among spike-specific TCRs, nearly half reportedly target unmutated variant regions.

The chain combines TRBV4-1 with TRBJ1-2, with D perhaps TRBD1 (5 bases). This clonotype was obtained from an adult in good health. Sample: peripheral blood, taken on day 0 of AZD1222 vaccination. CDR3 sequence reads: CASSQAQGYGYTF. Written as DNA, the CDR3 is TGCGCCAGCAGCCAAGCTCAGGGATATGGCTACACCTTC.